A selection of T cell receptor beta chains follows, all from one sample in a study of T cell repertoires in cytomegalovirus infection. Each CDR3 protein gets one entry after TCRdb re-called the reads with MiXCR. Of some 940,000 distinct CDR3 sequences listed, around 31% are singletons. These receptors have no identified antigens. This sample comprised cultured CD8+ T cells from PBMCs, obtained from culture after CMV antigen stimulation. Receptor source: a human donor in good health (CMV status not recorded). Some clones in this sample may be carry-over from other donors' samples. The CDR3 runs from the conserved cysteine through the conserved F or W. A D gene is named only where the DNA matches it firmly. Rows may omit the clone size; those that give it use once, few, many or a size class.

>NA|TRBJ2-2|TRBD2|TRBV6-5
CASTPISGGITGELFF
TGTGCCAGCACTCCGATAAGCGGGGGGATTACCGGGGAGCTGTTTTTT
>many|TRBJ2-3|NA|TRBV7-2
CASSLPGGTQYF
TGTGCCAGCAGCCTCCCCGGGGGTACGCAGTATTTT
>NA|TRBJ1-4|NA|TRBV7-9
CASWGVTNEKLFF
TGTGCCAGCTGGGGGGTAACTAATGAAAAACTGTTTTTT
>few|TRBJ1-5|NA|TRBV7-9
CASSLVGLGDQPQHF
TGTGCCAGCAGCTTAGTGGGGTTGGGCGATCAGCCCCAGCATTTT
>many|TRBJ1-1|NA|TRBV4-1
CASSQGAAIRMNTEAFF
TGCGCCAGCAGCCAAGGGGCAGCTATTAGAATGAACACTGAAGCTTTCTTT
>NA|TRBJ2-2|TRBD1|TRBV6-8
CASSSLSDRGSNTGELFF
TGTGCCAGCAGTTCACTCTCGGACAGGGGATCGAACACCGGGGAGCTGTTTTTT
>NA|TRBJ2-1|TRBD2|TRBV6-4
CASSDRLAGEQFF
TGTGCCAGCAGTGATCGCCTAGCGGGCGAGCAGTTCTTC
>NA|TRBJ1-2|TRBD1|TRBV6-5
CASSFLDRARNGYTF
TGTGCCAGCAGTTTCTTGGACAGGGCTAGGAATGGCTACACCTTC
>many|TRBJ1-2|TRBD1|TRBV12-3/TRBV12-4
CATSGTGSYTF
TGTGCCACCTCCGGGACAGGGAGCTACACCTTC
>once|TRBJ2-2|TRBD2|TRBV7-2
CASSLTSGAIRELFF
TGTGCCAGCAGCTTAACTAGCGGGGCGATCCGGGAGCTGTTTTTT
>few|TRBJ2-1|TRBD2|TRBV5-5
CASSLWTSNEQFF
TGTGCCAGCAGCTTGTGGACTAGCAATGAGCAGTTCTTC
>NA|TRBJ2-2|NA|TRBV11-1
CASSYWSSPTGELFF
TGTGCCAGCAGCTATTGGTCTAGTCCCACCGGGGAGCTGTTTTTT
>NA|TRBJ1-5|NA|TRBV6-5
CASSYSAVSRPQHF
TGTGCCAGCAGTTACTCGGCGGTCTCACGGCCCCAGCATTTT
>many|TRBJ2-5|TRBD2|TRBV7-3
CASSLKKLAGVQETQYF
TGTGCCAGCAGCTTAAAGAAACTAGCGGGGGTTCAAGAGACCCAGTACTTC
>few|TRBJ2-5|NA|TRBV14
CASSQEAQETQYF
TGTGCCAGCAGCCAAGAGGCCCAAGAGACCCAGTACTTC
>NA|TRBJ1-2|NA|TRBV24-1
CATSDRRTALYGYTF
TGTGCCACCAGTGATAGACGGACAGCCCTCTATGGCTACACCTTC
>many|TRBJ2-5|NA|TRBV7-2
CASSLDSGETQYF
TGTGCCAGCAGCTTAGATTCAGGGGAGACCCAGTACTTC
>many|TRBJ1-2|NA|TRBV27
CASSLSGTYGYTF
TGTGCCAGCAGTTTATCGGGGACGTATGGCTACACCTTC
>few|TRBJ1-2|NA|TRBV4-1
CASSQTITNYGYTF
TGCGCCAGCAGCCAAACGATTACTAACTATGGCTACACCTTC
>few|TRBJ2-1|NA|TRBV6-2/TRBV6-3
CASSLDNPWTYNEQFF
TGTGCCAGCAGTCTCGACAACCCATGGACCTACAATGAGCAGTTCTTC
>many|TRBJ2-5|TRBD1|TRBV12-3/TRBV12-4
CASSKRQGGQETQYF
TGTGCCAGCAGTAAACGACAGGGTGGGCAAGAGACCCAGTACTTC
>NA|TRBJ2-5|TRBD1|TRBV20-1
CSASPRTGAETQYF
TGCAGTGCTAGTCCCAGGACAGGGGCAGAGACCCAGTACTTC
>NA|TRBJ1-1|NA|TRBV6-1
CASSEVPLRDLNTEAFF
TGTGCCAGCAGTGAAGTACCCTTGCGGGACTTGAACACTGAAGCTTTCTTT
>few|TRBJ2-7|NA|TRBV7-9
CASSGWDTAYEQYF
TGTGCCAGCAGCGGATGGGACACTGCCTACGAGCAGTACTTC
>few|TRBJ1-2|NA|TRBV12-3/TRBV12-4
CASSLAGHAEGYTF
TGTGCCAGCAGTTTAGCCGGGCATGCGGAGGGCTACACCTTC
>NA|TRBJ2-1|TRBD1|TRBV4-3
CASSYDRVGYNEQFF
TGCGCCAGCAGTTACGACAGGGTGGGCTACAATGAGCAGTTCTTC
>NA|TRBJ2-3|NA|TRBV12-3/TRBV12-4
CASSLASGIPLLPTDTQYF
TGTGCCAGCAGTTTAGCTAGCGGTATTCCTCTGTTACCCACAGATACGCAGTATTTT
>NA|TRBJ2-2|NA|TRBV2
CASSDIPDQTGELFF
TGTGCCAGCAGTGATATCCCTGACCAGACCGGGGAGCTGTTTTTT
>few|TRBJ1-2|NA|TRBV2
CAVLQPGEWIYGYTF
TGTGCCGTACTACAACCGGGAGAATGGATCTATGGCTACACCTTC
>few|TRBJ2-1|NA|TRBV7-8
CASSLGGRGLPLLNEQFF
TGTGCCAGCAGCTTAGGGGGGCGAGGTCTACCCCTCTTGAATGAGCAGTTCTTC
>many|TRBJ2-1|NA|TRBV7-6
CASSVAGSIYNEQFF
TGTGCCAGCAGCGTGGCAGGGAGTATCTACAATGAGCAGTTCTTC
>many|TRBJ2-2|NA|TRBV6-1
CASSRLQAGPGELFF
TGTGCCAGCAGTAGGCTTCAGGCTGGCCCCGGGGAGCTGTTTTTT
>many|TRBJ2-3|NA|TRBV7-6
CASSETTGNTQYF
TGTGCCAGCAGCGAGACGACAGGCAATACGCAGTATTTT
>NA|TRBJ1-5|NA|TRBV28
CASSLFGRGRQPQHF
TGTGCCAGCAGTTTATTTGGCAGGGGAAGACAGCCCCAGCATTTT
>few|TRBJ2-1|TRBD1|TRBV12-3/TRBV12-4
CASIPGTGIEQFF
TGTGCCAGCATTCCCGGGACAGGGATTGAGCAGTTCTTC
>NA|TRBJ1-2|NA|TRBV15
CATSGGSSDYGYTF
TGTGCCACCAGCGGGGGGAGTTCGGACTATGGCTACACCTTC
>NA|TRBJ2-2|NA|TRBV6-6
CAGSYFGVQGTGDTGELFF
TGTGCCGGCAGTTACTTCGGAGTTCAGGGGACGGGGGACACCGGGGAGCTGTTTTTT
>NA|TRBJ2-1|TRBD2|TRBV13
CASSWPGGGSYNEQFF
TGTGCCAGCAGCTGGCCCGGGGGGGGCTCCTACAATGAGCAGTTCTTC
>NA|TRBJ2-6|NA|TRBV10-3
CAILSRGGGANVLTF
TGTGCCATCCTGTCCAGGGGAGGCGGGGCCAACGTCCTGACTTTC
>few|TRBJ2-1|NA|TRBV12-3/TRBV12-4
CASSSHQGYFWNEQFF
TGTGCCAGCAGTTCCCACCAAGGGTACTTTTGGAATGAGCAGTTCTTC
>NA|TRBJ2-1|TRBD2|TRBV9
CASTSSGVSYNEQFF
TGTGCCAGCACCTCTAGCGGGGTTTCTTACAATGAGCAGTTCTTC
>NA|TRBJ2-2|NA|TRBV20-1
CSAQGTLAGELFF
TGCAGTGCTCAAGGGACTCTGGCCGGGGAGCTGTTTTTT
>NA|TRBJ2-3|TRBD1|TRBV14
CASSQDTYWTGEEDTQYF
TGTGCCAGCAGCCAAGATACGTACTGGACAGGGGAAGAAGATACGCAGTATTTT
>NA|TRBJ2-1|NA|TRBV12-3/TRBV12-4
CASSFSSYNQQFF
TGTGCCAGCAGTTTCTCGTCCTACAATCAGCAGTTCTTC
>once|TRBJ2-3|TRBD1|TRBV27
CASSFGQAGDTQYF
TGTGCCAGCAGTTTCGGACAGGCTGGGGATACGCAGTATTTT
>NA|TRBJ2-7|NA|TRBV6-6
CASSSQDYEQYF
TGTGCCAGCAGTTCTCAAGACTACGAGCAGTACTTC
>NA|TRBJ2-1|NA|TRBV4-3
CASSQDEARFSYNEQFF
TGCGCCAGCAGCCAAGATGAAGCCAGGTTCTCCTACAATGAGCAGTTCTTC
>many|TRBJ2-1|NA|TRBV7-8
CATSSYNEQFF
TGTGCCACAAGCTCCTACAATGAGCAGTTCTTC
>few|TRBJ2-7|NA|TRBV12-3/TRBV12-4
CASSPSLRGTEQYF
TGTGCCAGCAGTCCCTCCCTTAGGGGTACCGAGCAGTACTTC
>NA|TRBJ1-1|TRBD1|TRBV10-3
CAISEVGGEAFF
TGTGCCATCAGTGAGGTAGGGGGCGAAGCTTTCTTT
>NA|TRBJ2-1|NA|TRBV7-6
CASSARRESYNEQFF
TGTGCCAGCAGCGCCCGTAGAGAATCCTACAATGAGCAGTTCTTC
>few|TRBJ2-4|NA|TRBV6-1
CASSELGALDIQYF
TGTGCCAGCAGTGAATTGGGGGCCCTGGACATTCAGTACTTC
>NA|TRBJ2-7|TRBD1|TRBV7-6
CASMGQDSYEQYF
TGTGCCAGCATGGGACAGGATTCCTACGAGCAGTACTTC
>NA|TRBJ2-7|NA|TRBV20-1
CSARGARTHVYEQYF
TGCAGTGCTAGAGGGGCACGGACTCACGTCTACGAGCAGTACTTC
>NA|TRBJ2-1|TRBD1|TRBV2
CASNQGEGYNEQFF
TGTGCCAGCAATCAGGGGGAAGGCTACAATGAGCAGTTCTTC
>many|TRBJ1-5|TRBD1|TRBV7-9
CASSLGSGGQGLKPQHF
TGTGCCAGCAGCTTAGGATCGGGAGGACAGGGCCTCAAGCCCCAGCATTTT
>NA|TRBJ2-3|NA|TRBV7-9
CASQTGSTDTQCF
TGTGCCAGCCAAACAGGGTCTACAGATACACAGTGTTTT
>NA|TRBJ1-2|NA|TRBV5-6
CASSYQPSGGKSSYYGYTF
TGTGCCAGCAGCTATCAACCCTCCGGAGGGAAATCCTCGTACTATGGCTACACCTTC
>NA|TRBJ1-6|TRBD1|TRBV4-1
CASSQVGTVQYSPLHF
TGCGCCAGCAGCCAGGTCGGGACAGTACAATATTCACCCCTCCACTTT
>NA|TRBJ1-1|NA|TRBV12-5
CASGYGMNTEAFF
TGTGCTAGTGGTTACGGGATGAACACTGAAGCTTTCTTT